This TCR beta chain was recovered during a study of OX40 agonist ivuxolimab in advanced cancers. The CDR3 spans 16 residues. The V end lost 0 bases, the J end lost 5 bases, and 13 bases lay between the germline ends. In germline, CDR1 is LGHNA, CDR2 YSLEER. Sequenced by immunoSEQ multiplex PCR; TCRdb stores in-frame clones only, minus some. Of under 140,000 clones listed, roughly 89% are singletons. The specimen comprised CD4+ or CD8+ T cells sorted from blood, sampled in a trial of the OX40 agonist ivuxolimab. The clonotype was recovered from an adult with an advanced solid tumor such as melanoma, head and neck, liver or kidney cancer. This chain joins TRBV4-3 and TRBJ2-2; D ambiguous. DNA for the CDR3: TGCGCCAGCAGCCAAGAATGGGAATCGATGACCGGGGAGCTGTTTTTT. Amino acid sequence: CASSQEWESMTGELFF.